A single sample gave rise to the 14 T cell receptor beta chains below, sequenced in a study of PD-L1 blockade in urothelial cancer. Clones were read by immunoSEQ multiplex PCR, and TCRdb kept only the in-frame ones, dropping some. The table records 100,000 or so clones, about 85% of them present only once. This specimen was PBMCs, taken around atezolizumab (anti-PD-L1) treatment. These receptors were collected from a man aged 45-60 years with urothelial cancer.

This chain joins TRBV4-1 and TRBJ2-1, with TRBD2 matching over 9 bases. Germline CDR1 MGHRA, CDR2 YSYEKL. This CDR3 has 16 amino acids. Trimming at V came to 3 bases and at J to 2 bases, leaving 5 bases not matched to a gene. The chain's CDR3 is CASSHLAGDAYNEQFF. CDR3 bases: TGCGCCAGCAGCCACTTAGCGGGAGATGCCTACAATGAGCAGTTCTTC.

The chain employs TRBV6-4 and TRBJ2-6; unclear D gene. There are 17 residues in the CDR3. V lost 0 bases, J lost 0 bases, and 9 bases lay in between. Germline CDR1 and CDR2: MRHNA and SNTAGT. The CDR3 loop reads CASSDSSVASGANVLTF. The CDR3 coding sequence is TGTGCCAGCAGTGACTCTTCAGTTGCCTCTGGGGCCAACGTCCTGACTTTC.

The chain has TRBV5-1 and TRBJ1-4; tentatively, D is TRBD1 (6 bases). Trimming left V 2 bases short and J 7 bases short, with 15 bases between. This CDR3 contains 15 residues. Germline CDR1 reads SGHRS; CDR2 reads YFSETQ. CDR3 protein: CASSLQQGTGEKLFF. The CDR3 nucleotides are TGCGCCAGCAGCTTACAACAGGGTACGGGTGAAAAACTGTTTTTT.

This clone was seen only a few times. The chain links TRBV6-1 to TRBJ1-1; D unresolved. CDR1 is MNHNS and CDR2 is SASEGT in the germline V gene. V dropped 7 bases and J dropped 8 bases, with 20 bases sitting between them. The CDR3 covers 14 residues. The CDR3 protein is CASILRGERREAFF. The CDR3 DNA is TGTGCCAGCATTCTCCGGGGTGAAAGAAGGGAAGCTTTCTTT.

This clone was detected once. At one boundary the junction diverges from the germline segment, which might be a read error. The chain combines TRBV7-7 with TRBJ2-2; 7 bases are a match to TRBD2. Germline CDR1 SSHAT, CDR2 FNYEAQ (reference sequence). The CDR3 covers 16 residues. DNA of the CDR3: TGTGCTAGCAGCTTAAGTCTAGCGGCGAACACCGGGGAGCTGTTTTTT. This sequence encodes CASSLSLAANTGELFF.

The DNA for the CDR3 is TGTGCCAGCCTCCCGGCCGGGGGTCCCACCTACGAGCAGTACTTC. Protein product: CASLPAGGPTYEQYF. The genes are TRBV6-6 and TRBJ2-7; D possibly corresponds to TRBD2 (6 bases). This CDR3 has 15 amino acids. V shed 8 bases and J shed 2 bases, with 19 bases lying between them. CDR1 MNHNY and CDR2 SVGAGI come from the germline V gene (reference sequence).

The chain combines TRBV19 with TRBJ2-1; D call uncertain. Germline lookup yields CDR1 LNHDA and CDR2 SQIVND (reference sequence). The CDR3 length is 11 residues. V was trimmed by 5 bases and J by 9 bases, leaving 8 bases between them. The CDR3 DNA is TGTGCCAGTAGTGCGGCCCCTGAGCAGTTCTTC. Residues: CASSAAPEQFF.

J is TRBJ2-1 and V is TRBV28, with TRBD1 matching 7 bases. From germline, CDR1 is MDHEN and CDR2 SYDVKM. V trimming: 2 bases; J trimming: 4 bases; junction bases outside the gene matches: 5. The CDR3 totals 15 residues. CDR3 DNA sequence: TGTGCCAGCAGTTTAAGGGGGACAGCTTACAATGAGCAGTTCTTC. Translating it yields CASSLRGTAYNEQFF. The full variable domain, completed using reference TRBV28 and TRBJ2-1, is DVKVTQSSRYLVKRTGEKVFLECVQDMDHENMFWYRQDPGLGLRLIYFSYDVKMKEKGDIPEGYSVSREKKERFSLILESASTNQTSMYLCASSLRGTAYNEQFFGPGTRLTVL.

The chain uses TRBV27 and TRBJ1-6; 7 bases are a match to TRBD1. Trimming took 5 bases from V and 7 from J; bases not matched to a gene: 14. The CDR3 loop spans 17 amino acids. Germline CDR1 reads MNHEY; CDR2 reads SMNVEV (reference sequence). Here the CDR3 DNA reads TGTGCCAGCAGTGCCCGCACCCGACAGGGATTAAATTCACCCCTCCACTTT. Translating gives CASSARTRQGLNSPLHF.

With regard to this clone: The same CDR3 arises from other DNA sequences in this sample as well. The V and J genes are TRBV25-1 and TRBJ2-7, with 9 positions matching TRBD2. There are 15 residues in the CDR3. The germline V gene encodes CDR1 MGHDK and CDR2 SYGVNS. V shed 3 bases and J 4 bases; nucleotides not matched to a gene: 7. The CDR3 loop is CASSDLAGADYEQYF. CDR3 coding DNA: TGTGCCAGCAGTGATTTAGCGGGAGCCGATTACGAGCAGTACTTC.

The rearrangement uses TRBV5-6 and TRBJ2-7, with 7 nucleotides matching TRBD2. Germline V gene data show CDR1 as SGHDT and CDR2 as YYEEEE. Trimming at V came to 0 bases and at J to 4 bases, leaving 4 bases not matched to a gene. The CDR3 loop spans 14 amino acids. The chain's CDR3 is CASSLGAGVYEQYF. The CDR3 nucleotides are TGTGCCAGCAGCTTGGGGGCGGGAGTGTACGAGCAGTACTTC.

In this sample, this clone turned up once. The V and J genes are TRBV6-1 and TRBJ2-7, with a possible D match to TRBD2 (6 bases). Germline CDR1 MNHNS, CDR2 SASEGT. The length of the CDR3 is 15 residues. Trimming took 3 bases from V and 2 from J, leaving 14 bases between them. The CDR3 DNA reads TGTGCCAGCAGTGACGGGTGGGAGGCTCCCTACGAGCAGTACTTC. Residues: CASSDGWEAPYEQYF.

V gene TRBV6-4 combines with J gene TRBJ2-7; D remains ambiguous. Trimming removed 2 bases from V and 0 bases from J, with 8 bases in between. CDR3 length equals 14 residues. Germline-derived CDR1 and CDR2 are MRHNA and SNTAGT. For the CDR3, the DNA is TGTGCCAGCAGTGACCAAGCTACCTCCTACGAGCAGTACTTC. Translation: CASSDQATSYEQYF.

V and J are TRBV11-1 and TRBJ2-2; D is unresolved. Trimming removed 5 bases at V and 3 bases at J, with 4 bases between. Germline CDR1 SGHAT, CDR2 FQDESV (reference sequence). The CDR3 is 12 residues long. CDR3 sequence (DNA): TGTGCCAGCAGCCCTCACACCGGGGAGCTGTTTTTT. As protein: CASSPHTGELFF. The full variable domain, with the rest looked up from reference TRBV11-1 and TRBJ2-2, is EAEVAQSPRYKITEKSQAVAFWCDPISGHATLYWYRQILGQGPELLVQFQDESVVDDSQLPKDRFSAERLKGVDSTLKIQPAELGDSAMYLCASSPHTGELFFGEGSRLTVL.